The 22 T cell receptor beta chains below all came from one sample that was sequenced in a study of cytomegalovirus exposure and HLA in healthy donors. Both 60 Vbeta primers and 13 Jbeta primers went into the PCR. Sequencing was performed with immunoSEQ multiplex PCR; in TCRdb, only in-frame clones are kept and a portion is missing. The sample lists roughly 200,000 clones, around 75% occurring once. Material: PBMCs. These receptors were obtained from a woman aged 25-40 years in good health and CMV-seronegative.

The sample holds one count of this clone. The rearrangement joins TRBV27 to TRBJ2-7; 7 positions agree with TRBD1. The CDR3 is 13 residues long. The junction had 7 bases not matched to a gene; V was cut back by 5 bases and J by 6 bases. Germline V gene lookup returns CDR1 MNHEY and CDR2 SMNVEV (reference sequence). The CDR3 coding sequence is TGTGCCAGCAGTAGCGACCCAGGGGGCGAGCAGTACTTC. Translated: CASSSDPGGEQYF.

V usage is TRBV25-1 and J usage is TRBJ2-3, with TRBD1 matching 8 bases. Germline V gene lookup returns CDR1 MGHDK and CDR2 SYGVNS. The V segment lost 4 bases and the J segment 4 bases; nucleotides outside the gene matches: 7. This CDR3 is 15 amino acids long. CDR3 bases: TGTGCCAGCAGTGGGGTGACAGGGGCAGCAGATACGCAGTATTTT. Encoded protein: CASSGVTGAADTQYF.

The V and J genes are TRBV11-2 and TRBJ2-7; unclear D gene. CDR3 length: 12 residues. Germline CDR1 SGHAT, CDR2 FQNNGV. V was trimmed by 1 base and J by 4 bases, leaving 5 bases between them. CDR3 coding DNA: TGTGCCAGCAGCTTAGCACTTTACGAGCAGTACTTC. Translated, it gives CASSLALYEQYF.

The chain uses TRBV5-5 and TRBJ2-7, with 9 bases identical to TRBD1. This CDR3 region has 16 residues. Germline V gives CDR1 SGHKS, CDR2 YYEKEE (reference sequence). J lost 8 bases, V lost 4 bases, and 16 bases had no gene match. The CDR3 region has the DNA TGTGCCAGCAGCCCCCACTGGAGGACAGGGGATAGGAAGCAGTACTTC. This encodes CASSPHWRTGDRKQYF.

The rearrangement uses TRBV9 and TRBJ1-2; 7 bases are a match to TRBD1. The CDR3 runs to 12 residues. The V segment lost 6 bases and the J segment 7 bases; nucleotides outside the gene matches: 6. Per the germline V gene, CDR1 is SGDLS and CDR2 is YYNGEE. In DNA form, the CDR3 reads TGTGCCAGCAAGGGGGCTCAGTCTGGCTACACCTTC. It specifies CASKGAQSGYTF.

The chain combines TRBV5-6 with TRBJ1-3; D gene uncertain. The CDR3 has 19 residues. V lost 4 bases, J lost 1 base, and 24 bases lay in between. Germline CDR1 is SGHDT and CDR2 is YYEEEE. CDR3 DNA sequence: TGTGCCAGCAGCCTGTTCGGTCACGGGGTATACGAATCTGGAAACACCATATATTTT. Protein sequence: CASSLFGHGVYESGNTIYF.

The chain employs TRBV5-1 and TRBJ2-1, with TRBD2 as a possible D gene (5 bases). The germline V gene has CDR1 SGHRS and CDR2 YFSETQ. Between the trimmed V and J ends, which lost 0 bases and 6 bases, there was a span of 16 bases. The CDR3 consists of 16 residues. CDR3 nucleotide sequence: TGCGCCAGCAGCTTGGCTAATCGGCTAGCCCGCAATGAGCAGTTCTTC. Its translation is CASSLANRLARNEQFF.

Only a few counts were recorded for this clone. The CDR3: CAISGGDSYEPYEQYF. The CDR3 DNA reads TGTGCCATCAGTGGAGGGGACTCCTATGAACCCTACGAGCAGTACTTC. The chain joins TRBV10-3 to TRBJ2-5, with D perhaps TRBD2 (6 bases). The J call may be faulty, since TRBJ2-7 better matches the DNA end. Germline CDR1 ENHRY, CDR2 SYGVKD. The CDR3 length is 16 residues.

The table lists this clone with a few counts. The rearrangement joins TRBV4-2 to TRBJ2-1; 9 bases are shared with TRBD2. The V and J ends lost 0 bases and 0 bases, in that order; junction bases with no gene match: 0. The CDR3 contains 16 residues. Germline V gene data show CDR1 as LGHNA and CDR2 as YNFKEQ. Here the CDR3 reads CASSQEAGGSYNEQFF. In nucleotides, the CDR3 is TGTGCCAGCAGCCAAGAAGCGGGGGGCTCCTACAATGAGCAGTTCTTC.

The genes are TRBV4-2 and TRBJ2-7; a weak D match, TRBD1 (6 bases). The length of the CDR3 is 12 residues. Germline V gene lookup returns CDR1 LGHNA and CDR2 YNFKEQ. Trimming took 6 bases from V and 7 from J, leaving 13 bases between them. This CDR3 reads CASRQGFGEQYF. The CDR3 region has the DNA TGTGCCAGCAGACAGGGTTTCGGTGAGCAGTACTTC.

The chain links TRBV9 to TRBJ2-2, with a tentative D call TRBD2 (6 bases). From germline, CDR1 is SGDLS and CDR2 YYNGEE. CDR3 length: 13 residues. V lost 4 bases and J 7 bases, leaving 11 bases between the germline ends. The CDR3 nucleotides read TGTGCCAGCAGCCCAACTAGCAGCGGGGAGCTGTTTTTT. Translated: CASSPTSSGELFF.

This chain uses TRBV9 with TRBJ2-1, with 7 bases fitting TRBD2. The CDR3 totals 16 residues. After removal of 0 bases from V and 3 bases from J, the junction contained 6 bases not matched to a gene. Germline CDR1 and CDR2: SGDLS and YYNGEE. CDR3 nucleotide sequence: TGTGCCAGCAGCGTAGGGCGGCTAGCGGACTACAATGAGCAGTTCTTC. Amino acid sequence: CASSVGRLADYNEQFF.

The rearrangement links TRBV5-1 to TRBJ2-2, with TRBD1 matching over 9 bases. Germline V lookup: CDR1 SGHRS, CDR2 YFSETQ. The CDR3 length is 16 residues. V trimming: 0 bases; J trimming: 5 bases; junction bases outside the gene matches: 5. CDR3 bases: TGCGCCAGCAGCTTGGATCGGACAGGGGTTACCGGGGAGCTGTTTTTT. Translated: CASSLDRTGVTGELFF.

The chain is built from TRBV6-6 and TRBJ2-7; D remains unclear. This CDR3 spans 13 amino acids. The germline CDR1 and CDR2 sequences are MNHNY and SVGAGI (reference sequence). Trimming left V 0 bases short and J 0 bases short, with 3 bases between. CDR3 residues: CASSYSLSYEQYF. The CDR3, as DNA: TGTGCCAGCAGTTACTCTCTCTCCTACGAGCAGTACTTC.

The chain recombines TRBV15 with TRBJ2-1, with 10 positions matching TRBD2. Trimming at V came to 5 bases and at J to 5 bases, leaving 9 bases not matched to a gene. Germline-derived CDR1 and CDR2 are LNHNV and YYDKDF (reference sequence). This CDR3 region has 16 residues. The CDR3 loop reads CATSPATSGTNNEQFF. The CDR3 region has the DNA TGTGCCACCAGCCCGGCCACTAGCGGGACCAACAATGAGCAGTTCTTC. Supplemented by reference TRBV15 and TRBJ2-1, the full variable domain reads DAMVIQNPRYQVTQFGKPVTLSCSQTLNHNVMYWYQQKSSQAPKLLFHYYDKDFNNEADTPDNFQSRRPNTSFCFLDIRSPGLGDTAMYLCATSPATSGTNNEQFFGPGTRLTVL.

This clone was observed a handful of times. The chain joins TRBV6-6 to TRBJ1-5; no clear D gene. Germline V gene lookup returns CDR1 MNHNY and CDR2 SVGAGI (reference sequence). Trimming stripped 6 bases from V and 5 bases from J, with 11 bases between. The CDR3 runs 13 residues. DNA for the CDR3: TGTGCCAGCAGCCCCCCGGGTCATCAGCCCCAGCATTTT. Encoded protein: CASSPPGHQPQHF.

The chain has TRBV25-1 and TRBJ2-5, with 8 bases matching TRBD2. The J segment lost 5 bases and the V segment lost 6 bases, leaving 2 bases of the junction unmatched. The CDR3 sequence is 12 residues long. CDR1 MGHDK and CDR2 SYGVNS come from the germline V gene. The CDR3: CASSWTSETQYF. The CDR3, as DNA: TGTGCCAGCAGCTGGACTAGCGAGACCCAGTACTTC.

The rearrangement uses TRBV18 and TRBJ1-6; a possible D gene is TRBD1 (5 bases). CDR3 length: 12 amino acids. V lost 3 bases and J 13 bases, leaving 10 bases between the germline ends. Germline V CDR1 and CDR2: KGHSH, LQKENI. CDR3 loop: CASSPQGSPLHF. CDR3 in DNA: TGTGCCAGCTCACCTCAGGGTTCTCCCCTCCACTTT.

The chain employs TRBV19 and TRBJ1-2; 7 bases match TRBD1. CDR1 and CDR2 (germline): LNHDA, SQIVND (reference sequence). V dropped 4 bases and J dropped 1; count of bases not matched to a gene: 9. The CDR3 is 16 residues long. The CDR3 reads CASSNRDSPFNYGYTF. In nucleotides, the CDR3 is TGTGCCAGTAGTAACCGGGACAGTCCTTTTAACTATGGCTACACCTTC.

The chain links TRBV5-1 to TRBJ2-7; 9 bases align to TRBD1. The CDR3 is 15 residues long. CDR1 and CDR2 from the germline V gene are SGHRS and YFSETQ. Unmatched junction bases numbered 10, after V lost 3 bases and J lost 6 bases. The CDR3 region has the DNA TGCGCCAGCAGCTCGGACAGGGGCCCGAGAGGCGAGCAGTACTTC. As protein: CASSSDRGPRGEQYF.

This rearrangement joins TRBV21-1 to TRBJ1-2; TRBD1, as called in the table, went unchecked against the DNA. TRBV21-1 is deemed a pseudogene. This CDR3 has 15 residues. Here the CDR3 DNA reads TGTGCCAGCAGAGCGGACAGGCCTCTGAACTATGGCTACACCTTC. Its translation: CASRADRPLNYGYTF.

The chain links TRBV14 to TRBJ2-3; 9 bases line up with TRBD2. The V gene's germline CDR1 is SGHDN and CDR2 FVKESK. With V trimmed by 4 bases and J by 5 bases, 10 bases remained unmatched. The CDR3 is 16 residues long. The CDR3 sequence is CASSPAVAGVQDTQYF. CDR3 bases: TGTGCCAGCAGCCCTGCCGTAGCGGGGGTGCAAGATACGCAGTATTTT.